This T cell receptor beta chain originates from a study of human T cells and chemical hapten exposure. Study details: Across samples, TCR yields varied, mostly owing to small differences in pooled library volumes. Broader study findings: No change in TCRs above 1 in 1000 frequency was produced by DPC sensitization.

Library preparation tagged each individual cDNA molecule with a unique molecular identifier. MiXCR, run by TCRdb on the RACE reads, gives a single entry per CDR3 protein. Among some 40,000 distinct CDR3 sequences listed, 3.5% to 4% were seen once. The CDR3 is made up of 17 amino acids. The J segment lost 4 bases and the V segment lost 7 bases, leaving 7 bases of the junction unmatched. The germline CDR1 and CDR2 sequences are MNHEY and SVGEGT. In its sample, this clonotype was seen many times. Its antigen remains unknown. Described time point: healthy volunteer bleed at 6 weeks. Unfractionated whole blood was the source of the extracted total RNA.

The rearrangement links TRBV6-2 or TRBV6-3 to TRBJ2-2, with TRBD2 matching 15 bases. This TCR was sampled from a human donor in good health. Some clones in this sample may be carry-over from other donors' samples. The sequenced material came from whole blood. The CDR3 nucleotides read TGTGCCAGCAACGGACTAGCGGGAGGGCCGATCACCGGGGAGCTGTTTTTT. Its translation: CASNGLAGGPITGELFF.